Included here is one TCR beta chain sequence, with context. Its recognized antigen is unknown. No qualities accompany the bases; no much larger clone lies one base away. These data originate in a study of radiotherapy plus CTLA-4 blockade in lung cancer (dated by TCRdb to 2017 to 2018). Turning to the overall study: Among the enrolled patients, approximately 17% had an objective response, and 25% to 40% reached disease control.

Library prep was done by the immunoSEQ multiplex PCR assay. Drawn from immuneACCESS, this table holds only the in-frame rearrangements with V and J called that TCRdb kept. Clones are partly lost; checked studies trace under half to an unresolved V gene and leave the rest unexplained. The sample table records tens of thousands of clones; around four fifths of these occur just once. The top ten constitute roughly 0.85% of the sample. General conclusions and limits of the study: Increased serum interferon-beta after radiation, together with early dynamic changes in blood T cell clones, were reported to be the strongest predictors of response. TCR clones derived from tumors expanded in peripheral blood after treatment with radiotherapy and ipilimumab.

The study tested focal radiation therapy combined with CTLA-4 blockade (ipilimumab) in patients with chemo-refractory metastatic non-small-cell lung cancer. Between the V and J ends, shortened by 4 bases and 4 bases respectively, the junction contains 8 bases. Reading from cysteine to phenylalanine, the CDR3 counts 13 amino acids. The entry retains the CDR3 DNA only, 39 bases that are in frame from base 1. Taken from the germline V gene, the CDR1 and CDR2 loops are SGDLS and YYNGEE. Source: peripheral blood, taken from a patient treated with radiotherapy plus ipilimumab. The source of this sequence is a human donor with non-small cell lung cancer who had stable disease on radiotherapy plus ipilimumab. The chain uses TRBV9 and TRBJ2-2; no confident D gene assignment can be made. CDR3 region: CASSTSSTGELFF. The DNA is TGTGCCAGCAGCACCAGTTCCACCGGGGAGCTGTTTTTT.